The source of this TCR beta chain is a study of tumor-infiltrating lymphocytes in primary liver carcinoma. Study overall: Patients comprised men and women whose ages fell between 30 and 69 years. Tumors were stage T1-T3 N0M0, roughly 4.2 to 11 cm across.

A primer in the constant region served to generate TCR beta cDNA from approximately 450 ng of total RNA. Slightly modified ARM-PCR with three nested multiplex PCR rounds yielded TCR beta libraries. A C-beta reverse primer was combined with TRBV1-TRBV30 forward primers in the first two PCR rounds, and each round had approximately 10 cycles. TCRdb called the multiplex PCR reads again in MiXCR, with one record for every CDR3 protein. The data hold tens of thousands of distinct CDR3 sequences, with about two thirds observed a single time. The germline V gene has CDR1 WNHNN and CDR2 SYGVQD (reference sequence). CDR3 length equals 11 residues. In the case of this clonotype: Its matching antigen is unknown. A read error may produce the germline difference seen at one junction end.

Findings of the study overall: Tumor specimens were characterized by a significantly higher top-250-clone fraction than blood (p = 0.039).

Co-extraction of both nucleic acids (RNA and DNA) used about 19-33 mg of unsorted bulk tissue. Each tumor sample had over 80% viable tumor cells. This TCR came from a man in his forties with primary liver carcinoma and hepatitis B virus infection. Sequencing was done on a sample of liver tumor tissue from sampling region 5. Sample subset: tumor region T5, tumor centre. This sequence joins TRBV10-1 and TRBJ2-1; D ambiguous. CDR3 DNA: TGTGCCACCTTCTATTACAATGAGCAGTTCTTC. Amino acids: CATFYYNEQFF.